These 24 T cell receptor beta chains were all obtained from the same sample, sequenced in a study of blood T cell repertoires in COVID-19. The data were produced by immunoSEQ multiplex PCR, yet TCRdb's version contains in-frame clones alone and is incomplete. The repertoire has hundreds of thousands of clones, 70% to 90% of them found once; the top ten carry approximately 2%. Sequencing used PBMCs or T cells enriched from blood (not recorded which). These receptors all come from a woman in her fifties or sixties in a cohort exposed to, infected with or recovered from COVID-19 (not recorded which).

The chain is built from TRBV3-1 (or the pseudogene TRBV3-2) and TRBJ2-1, with 12 bases aligning to TRBD2. CDR1 is LGHDT, CDR2 YNNKEL, per germline (reference sequence). The V and J ends lost 2 bases and 1 base, in that order; junction bases with no gene match: 6. The CDR3 runs to 18 residues. The CDR3 DNA reads as TGTGCCAGCAGCCAACAACCTAGCGGGAGGGCATCCTACAATGAGCAGTTCTTC. Protein: CASSQQPSGRASYNEQFF.

J is TRBJ2-5 and V is TRBV7-2; 12 nucleotides agree with TRBD2. CDR1 and CDR2 from the germline V gene are SGHTA and FQGNSA. The CDR3 runs to 18 residues. V lost 2 bases to trimming and J lost 5 bases; unmatched junction nucleotides: 12. This chain's CDR3 is CASSLQAPLAGGRETQYF. The CDR3 DNA reads TGTGCCAGCAGCTTACAAGCACCGCTAGCGGGAGGGCGGGAGACCCAGTACTTC.

The chain uses TRBV15 and TRBJ1-3; D not resolved. The CDR3 runs to 13 residues. Trimming took off 0 bases at V and 4 bases at J, with 4 bases between the two ends. Germline V gene sequence: CDR1 LNHNV, CDR2 YYDKDF (reference sequence). The CDR3 DNA reads TGTGCCACCAGCAGAGATCCGGGAAACACCATATATTTT. Its protein product is CATSRDPGNTIYF. The full variable domain, its missing parts supplied by reference TRBV15 and TRBJ1-3, is DAMVIQNPRYQVTQFGKPVTLSCSQTLNHNVMYWYQQKSSQAPKLLFHYYDKDFNNEADTPDNFQSRRPNTSFCFLDIRSPGLGDTAMYLCATSRDPGNTIYFGEGSWLTVV.

The V gene is TRBV11-3, the J gene TRBJ2-1; no clear D gene. Germline-derived CDR1 and CDR2 are SGHNT and YENEEA. This CDR3 spans 14 amino acids. V lost 0 bases to trimming and J lost 6 bases, with 9 bases between them. CDR3 coding DNA: TGTGCCAGCAGCTTAGACAGGCCAGGCAATGAGCAGTTCTTC. This sequence encodes CASSLDRPGNEQFF.

The V call is TRBV28, the J call TRBJ2-2; 11 bases are a match to TRBD1. V shed 6 bases, J shed 6 bases, and the junction held 12 bases outside the gene matches. This CDR3 comprises 17 residues. Germline V lookup: CDR1 MDHEN, CDR2 SYDVKM. The CDR3 DNA follows: TGTGCCAGCAGCCCGGACAGGGGGCGGGGGAGGGCCGGGGAGCTGTTTTTT. Residues: CASSPDRGRGRAGELFF.

The chain is built from TRBV19 and TRBJ2-2; 7 positions agree with TRBD2. Germline CDR1 and CDR2: LNHDA and SQIVND (reference sequence). The V and J ends lost 7 bases and 7 bases, in that order; junction bases with no gene match: 9. This CDR3 region has 14 residues. The CDR3 region has the DNA TGTGCCAGTACTCTTGGGGCGGGAGACGGGGAGCTGTTTTTT. It is translated as CASTLGAGDGELFF.

This clone was seen only once. This sequence joins TRBV30 and TRBJ1-1; D call uncertain. Germline V gives CDR1 GTSNPN, CDR2 SVGIG (reference sequence). The V and J ends lost 2 bases and 4 bases respectively, with 11 bases between them. This CDR3 region has 13 residues. In DNA form, the CDR3 reads TGTGCCTGGAGTTGGGCCCGGGGCACTGAAGCTTTCTTT. Translation gives CAWSWARGTEAFF. Full variable domain (remainder filled in from reference TRBV30 and TRBJ1-1): SQTIHQWPATLVQPVGSPLSLECTVEGTSNPNLYWYRQAAGRGLQLLFYSVGIGQISSEVPQNLSASRPQDRQFILSSKKLLLSDSGFYLCAWSWARGTEAFFGQGTRLTVV.

The chain combines TRBV5-6 with TRBJ1-5, with TRBD1 matching over 7 bases. J gave up 1 base and V 1 base, and 8 bases lay outside the gene matches. The CDR3 is 17 residues long. Germline CDR1 SGHDT, CDR2 YYEEEE. CDR3: CASSLWTGRTSNQPQHF. The CDR3 coding sequence is TGTGCCAGCAGCTTGTGGACAGGTCGCACGAGCAATCAGCCCCAGCATTTT.

The rearrangement uses TRBV7-8 and TRBJ1-2; tentatively, D is TRBD1 (6 bases). CDR3 length equals 13 residues. The germline CDR1 and CDR2 sequences are SGHVS and FQNEAQ. The V end lost 5 bases, the J end lost 8 bases, and 15 bases lay between the germline ends. In DNA form, the CDR3 reads TGTGCCAGCAGCCCTCTCAGGGGTGGAGGCTACACCTTC. It codes for CASSPLRGGGYTF.

The CDR3 sequence: CASSIPQGGNQPQHF. CDR3 sequence (DNA): TGTGCCAGTAGTATCCCACAGGGTGGCAATCAGCCCCAGCATTTT. This chain joins TRBV19 and TRBJ1-5, with D possibly TRBD1 on 6 matching bases. This CDR3 is built from 15 residues. The V gene's germline CDR1 is LNHDA and CDR2 SQIVND (reference sequence). V lost 3 bases and J 2 bases, leaving 11 bases between the germline ends.

The rearrangement uses TRBV11-3 and TRBJ2-1; 13 bases align to TRBD2. This CDR3 contains 14 residues. J was trimmed by 8 bases and V by 5 bases; bases with no gene match: 3. Germline-derived CDR1 and CDR2 are SGHNT and YENEEA. The CDR3 here is CASSELAGGHEQFF. The CDR3 DNA sequence: TGTGCCAGCAGCGAACTAGCGGGAGGGCATGAGCAGTTCTTC.

This chain uses TRBV30 with TRBJ1-3; 7 positions match TRBD1. Germline trimming cut 3 bases from V and 0 bases from J; bases unmatched to any gene: 8. The length of the CDR3 is 16 residues. CDR1 is GTSNPN and CDR2 is SVGIG in the germline V gene (reference sequence). CDR3 sequence: CAWRRDRASSGNTIYF. The CDR3 DNA reads TGTGCCTGGAGGCGGGACAGAGCTAGCTCTGGAAACACCATATATTTT.

Only one count was recorded for this clone. The V and J genes are TRBV18 and TRBJ2-4; weak D call: TRBD1 (6 bases). Germline assignment: CDR1 KGHSH and CDR2 LQKENI. V was trimmed by 2 bases and J by 1 base, leaving 21 bases between them. The CDR3 is made up of 19 amino acids. The CDR3 DNA follows: TGTGCCAGCTCACCATGGACAGAGGGGTTGGGGATTGCCAAAAACATTCAGTACTTC. Protein sequence: CASSPWTEGLGIAKNIQYF. Complete variable domain (other parts from reference TRBV18 and TRBJ2-4): NAGVMQNPRHLVRRRGQEARLRCSPMKGHSHVYWYRQLPEEGLKFMVYLQKENIIDESGMPKERFSAEFPKEGPSILRIQQVVRGDSAAYFCASSPWTEGLGIAKNIQYFGAGTRLSVL.

The chain combines TRBV5-1 with TRBJ1-4; the D gene is possibly TRBD1 (6 bases). CDR1 is SGHRS and CDR2 is YFSETQ in the germline V gene. The V end was cut by 0 bases, the J end by 3 bases, with 15 bases between. The CDR3 totals 17 residues. The CDR3 DNA is TGCGCCAGCAGCTTGGGCGGCAGGGGCGCGGCTAATGAAAAACTGTTTTTT. Translated, it gives CASSLGGRGAANEKLFF.

This clone showed up just once. The rearrangement joins TRBV4-2 to TRBJ2-1, with 11 bases that match TRBD2. The CDR3 has 17 residues. The germline V gene has CDR1 LGHNA and CDR2 YNFKEQ. V shed 3 bases, J shed 5 bases, and the junction held 9 bases outside the gene matches. The CDR3 loop is CASSQEVAGGPHNEQFF. CDR3 DNA: TGTGCCAGCAGCCAGGAAGTAGCGGGAGGGCCACACAATGAGCAGTTCTTC.

V usage is TRBV6-5 and J usage is TRBJ1-3; D is unclear. The CDR3 is 15 amino acids. CDR1 is MNHEY and CDR2 is SVGAGI in the germline V gene. The V end lost 2 bases, the J end lost 3 bases, and 11 bases lay between the germline ends. CDR3 residues: CASSYSSTVGNTIYF. The CDR3 coding sequence is TGTGCCAGCAGTTACAGTTCAACAGTTGGAAACACCATATATTTT.

The chain links TRBV14 to TRBJ2-5, with 7 bases aligning to TRBD2. Germline V gives CDR1 SGHDN, CDR2 FVKESK. Trimming removed 4 bases from V and 5 bases from J; junction bases left unmatched: 4. The CDR3 covers 13 residues. CDR3 bases: TGTGCCAGCAGCCTTGTGGGGGGGGAGACCCAGTACTTC. As protein: CASSLVGGETQYF. The full variable domain, in which reference TRBV14 and TRBJ2-5 provide the parts outside the CDR3, is EAGVTQFPSHSVIEKGQTVTLRCDPISGHDNLYWYRRVMGKEIKFLLHFVKESKQDESGMPNNRFLAERTGGTYSTLKVQPAELEDSGVYFCASSLVGGETQYFGPGTRLLVL.

CDR3 sequence reads: CASSAGTPHSYEQYF. The CDR3 DNA follows: TGTGCCAGCAGCGCCGGGACACCACATTCCTACGAGCAGTACTTC. The V call is TRBV9, the J call TRBJ2-7, with D perhaps TRBD1 (6 bases). The CDR3 totals 15 residues. The V and J ends lost 3 bases and 1 base respectively, with 14 bases between them. From germline, CDR1 is SGDLS and CDR2 YYNGEE.

The CDR3 is CSASLGSGYTF. Written as DNA, the CDR3 is TGCAGTGCTAGTCTCGGATCGGGATACACCTTC. This chain joins TRBV20-1 and TRBJ1-2; no clear D gene. The germline V gene encodes CDR1 DFQATT and CDR2 SNEGSKA (reference sequence). This CDR3 has 11 amino acids. Between the trimmed V and J ends, which lost 3 bases and 11 bases, there was a span of 13 bases.

The table lists this clone with a count of one. The sample has other DNA sequences that encode this CDR3 too. The V call is TRBV5-1, the J call TRBJ2-1, with TRBD2 as a possible D gene (5 bases). Trimming cost V 1 base and J 2 bases, with 10 bases left between them. CDR3 size: 15 residues. Germline V lookup: CDR1 SGHRS, CDR2 YFSETQ. CDR3 protein: CASSLFAGTYNEQFF. As DNA, the CDR3 is TGCGCCAGCAGCTTGTTCGCGGGCACCTACAATGAGCAGTTCTTC.

The chain combines TRBV27 with TRBJ2-3, with 7 nucleotides matching TRBD2. The CDR3 runs 14 residues. Germline V gene sequence: CDR1 MNHEY, CDR2 SMNVEV (reference sequence). With V trimmed by 6 bases and J by 6 bases, 9 bases remained unmatched. The CDR3 DNA sequence: TGTGCCAGCAGCCCCCTGGTCGGGGGGGATACGCAGTATTTT. It specifies CASSPLVGGDTQYF.

The chain joins TRBV18 to TRBJ1-2, with D maybe TRBD1 (6 bases). Germline loops: CDR1 KGHSH, CDR2 LQKENI. V was shortened by 0 bases and J by 4 bases, with 12 bases between the two germline ends. The length of the CDR3 is 15 residues. As DNA, the CDR3 is TGTGCCAGCTCACCACCGGCGACAGGTTCCTATGGCTACACCTTC. Amino acid sequence: CASSPPATGSYGYTF.

The V call is TRBV27, the J call TRBJ2-1; D is ambiguous. The germline V and J ends were trimmed by 1 base and 6 bases, with 7 bases remaining between them. The CDR3 length is 13 residues. Germline lookup yields CDR1 MNHEY and CDR2 SMNVEV (reference sequence). CDR3 region: CASSLYGSNEQFF. CDR3 bases: TGTGCCAGCAGTTTATACGGTTCCAATGAGCAGTTCTTC.

J is TRBJ1-6 and V is TRBV6-6; 7 bases align to TRBD1. Trimming at V came to 7 bases and at J to 4 bases, leaving 10 bases not matched to a gene. Germline V CDR1 and CDR2: MNHNY, SVGAGI (reference sequence). CDR3 length: 16 residues. The CDR3 sequence is CASTYSRGQYNSPLHF. In DNA form, the CDR3 reads TGTGCCAGCACCTACTCTCGGGGACAGTATAATTCACCCCTCCACTTT.